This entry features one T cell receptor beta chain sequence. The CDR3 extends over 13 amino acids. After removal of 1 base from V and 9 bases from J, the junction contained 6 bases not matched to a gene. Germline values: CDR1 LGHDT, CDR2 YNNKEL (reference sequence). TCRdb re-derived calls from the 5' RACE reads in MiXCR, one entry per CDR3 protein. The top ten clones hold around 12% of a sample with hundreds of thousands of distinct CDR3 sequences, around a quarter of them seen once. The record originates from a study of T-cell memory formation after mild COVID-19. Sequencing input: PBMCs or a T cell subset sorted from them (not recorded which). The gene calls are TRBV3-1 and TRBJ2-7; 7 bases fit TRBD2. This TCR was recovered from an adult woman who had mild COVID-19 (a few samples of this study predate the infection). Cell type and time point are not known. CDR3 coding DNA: TGTGCCAGCAGCCAAGTGTCTAGCGGTGCGCAGTACTTC. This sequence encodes CASSQVSSGAQYF.